Following are 30 T cell receptor beta chains from one sample sequenced in a study of T and B cells in COVID-19 patients. Blood genomic DNA input for TRB amplification was 250-500 ng. BIOMED2 TRB-A/B primer pools were used in multiplex TRB PCR. TCRdb re-derived calls from the multiplex PCR reads in MiXCR, one entry per CDR3 protein. This table has 18,000 or so distinct CDR3 sequences, roughly 32% appearing once. Sequencing was carried out using blood. These receptors came from a human donor with active COVID-19.

This chain connects TRBV6-2 or TRBV6-3 to TRBJ1-2; D is unresolved. Trimming pared 7 bases from V and 8 bases from J, leaving 26 bases between. Germline V gene lookup returns CDR1 MNHEY and CDR2 SVGEGT. This CDR3 spans 16 amino acids. CDR3 in DNA: TGTGCCAGCAATCGGGCCCTCCCACAGAGTAAAGAAGGCTACACCTTC. Encoded protein: CASNRALPQSKEGYTF.

The chain carries TRBV10-3 and TRBJ2-7; 9 bases fit TRBD2. Trimming took 7 bases from V and 2 from J; bases not matched to a gene: 9. CDR1 and CDR2 (germline): ENHRY, SYGVKD. The CDR3 runs 15 residues. The CDR3 nucleotides read TGTGCCATCACTTCATCTGGCGGGGGGGCCTACGAGCAGTACTTC. Amino acids: CAITSSGGGAYEQYF.

This clonotype has only one observation. V gene TRBV5-1 combines with J gene TRBJ2-3, with D tentatively TRBD1 (6 bases). There are 15 residues in the CDR3. The germline V gene has CDR1 SGHRS and CDR2 YFSETQ. The ends were cut back, 7 bases at V and 2 bases at J, with 17 bases in the middle. The CDR3 nucleotides are TGCGCCAGCTCTCCCGGGACATTAAACACAGATACGCAGTATTTT. Protein: CASSPGTLNTDTQYF.

The gene calls are TRBV27 and TRBJ2-2, with TRBD2 matching over 7 bases. The CDR3 has 18 amino acids. The V gene end was trimmed by 1 base and the J gene end by 4 bases; junction bases not matched to a gene: 12. Germline V CDR1 and CDR2: MNHEY, SMNVEV (reference sequence). The CDR3 DNA sequence: TGTGCCAGCAGTTTATTGGGCTCAACGGGGGGAACCACCGGGGAGCTGTTTTTT. Amino acids: CASSLLGSTGGTTGELFF.

The chain links TRBV6-5 to TRBJ2-1, with 9 nucleotides matching TRBD1. The junction had 9 bases not matched to a gene; V was cut back by 6 bases and J by 9 bases. CDR3 size: 14 residues. Germline assignment: CDR1 MNHEY and CDR2 SVGAGI. CDR3 nucleotides: TGTGCCAGCAGGGCTACAGGGGGCATGGGTGAGCAGTTCTTC. This encodes CASRATGGMGEQFF.

The chain links TRBV19 to TRBJ2-5; 11 bases map to TRBD2. CDR3 length equals 16 residues. CDR1 is LNHDA and CDR2 is SQIVND in the germline V gene (reference sequence). V trimming: 5 bases; J trimming: 0 bases; junction bases outside the gene matches: 5. CDR3 in DNA: TGTGCCAGTAGTGTGGCTAGCGGGGGGTACCAAGAGACCCAGTACTTC. Protein sequence: CASSVASGGYQETQYF.

In this sample, this clonotype turned up a few times. The chain recombines TRBV19 with TRBJ1-2, with 7 bases matching TRBD1. Germline CDR1 LNHDA, CDR2 SQIVND (reference sequence). CDR3 size: 16 residues. After removal of 9 bases from V and 4 bases from J, the junction contained 17 bases not matched to a gene. CDR3 amino acids: CASSDRARGEGYGYTF. Here the CDR3 DNA reads TGTGCCAGCTCAGACAGGGCTCGGGGAGAAGGCTATGGCTACACCTTC. Based on the CDR3 plus reference TRBV19 and TRBJ1-2, the full variable domain is DGGITQSPKYLFRKEGQNVTLSCEQNLNHDAMYWYRQDPGQGLRLIYYSQIVNDFQKGDIAEGYSVSREKKESFPLTVTSAQKNPTAFYLCASSDRARGEGYGYTFGSGTRLTVV.

The rearrangement uses TRBV19 and TRBJ1-1; D is unclear. V was cut by 2 bases and J by 4 bases, with 11 bases left in between. The V gene's germline CDR1 is LNHDA and CDR2 SQIVND (reference sequence). The CDR3 extends over 14 amino acids. Here the CDR3 reads CASSIRTWSTEAFF. In nucleotides, the CDR3 is TGTGCCAGTAGTATAAGGACGTGGAGCACTGAAGCTTTCTTT.

The chain recombines TRBV12-3 or TRBV12-4 with TRBJ2-7; D perhaps matches TRBD2 (7 bases). CDR3 length equals 15 residues. Trimming took off 5 bases at V and 3 bases at J, with 17 bases between the two ends. As DNA, the CDR3 is TGTGCCAGCAGTCAACGGCGGGGGCCCATCTACGAGCAGTACGTC. Translating gives CASSQRRGPIYEQYV.

This clonotype was counted only a few times. The chain recombines TRBV27 with TRBJ1-6, with 9 bases matching TRBD1. There are 14 residues in the CDR3. Trimming cost V 6 bases and J 11 bases; bases outside gene matches: 8. CDR1 is MNHEY, CDR2 SMNVEV, per germline (reference sequence). CDR3 nucleotide sequence: TGTGCCAGCAGCCTTAGACAGGGGGGAACACCCCTCCACTTT. Translating it yields CASSLRQGGTPLHF.

The chain is built from TRBV6-5 and TRBJ1-2, with TRBD1 matching over 7 bases. The V gene's germline CDR1 is MNHEY and CDR2 SVGAGI. The CDR3 loop spans 14 amino acids. Trimming took 7 bases from V and 1 from J; bases not matched to a gene: 6. CDR3 DNA sequence: TGTGCCAGCAAAGGACAGGAGGGTAACTATGGCTACACCTTC. Its translation: CASKGQEGNYGYTF.

This clonotype was recorded a few times. The chain combines TRBV18 with TRBJ1-5; 7 nucleotides agree with TRBD1. CDR1 and CDR2 from the germline V gene are KGHSH and LQKENI. V lost 5 bases, J lost 0 bases, and 7 bases stayed unmatched. This CDR3 spans 16 amino acids. The CDR3 DNA reads TGTGCCAGCTCAAGCGGACAGGTCCATAGCAATCAGCCCCAGCATTTT. It specifies CASSSGQVHSNQPQHF.

The CDR3 DNA reads TGTGCCAGCAGCCTCCAGGGGGACAGGGTGCGATACACCCTCCACTTT. This codes for CASSLQGDRVRYTLHF. The chain joins TRBV12-3 or TRBV12-4 to TRBJ1-6; 9 nucleotides agree with TRBD1. The junction had 17 bases not matched to a gene; V was cut back by 6 bases and J by 14 bases. CDR3 size: 16 residues.

A single count supports this clonotype. The V call is TRBV10-3, the J call TRBJ1-1; 9 bases fit TRBD1. The germline CDR1 and CDR2 sequences are ENHRY and SYGVKD. V trimming: 0 bases; J trimming: 4 bases; junction bases outside the gene matches: 3. CDR3 size: 15 residues. The CDR3 spells CAISESGTGSTEAFF. As DNA, the CDR3 is TGTGCCATCAGTGAGTCCGGGACAGGGTCCACTGAAGCTTTCTTT.

This clonotype was seen more than once but under ten times. The chain combines TRBV6-2 or TRBV6-3 with TRBJ2-3; D is perhaps TRBD2 (5 bases). Looked up from germline, CDR1 is MNHEY and CDR2 is SVGEGT. Trimming removed 7 bases at V and 14 bases at J, with 19 bases between. CDR3 length: 12 residues. CDR3 residues: CASMGPSRYWYF. The CDR3 DNA follows: TGTGCCAGCATGGGCCCTAGCAGGTATTGGTATTTT.

This clonotype turned up a few times. The chain is built from TRBV19 and TRBJ1-5; D is unresolved. V was clipped by 1 base and J by 6 bases, with 7 bases between them. This CDR3 comprises 13 residues. The V gene's germline CDR1 is LNHDA and CDR2 SQIVND (reference sequence). DNA for the CDR3: TGTGCCAGTAGTATAGTGGGCGTTCAGCCCCAGCATTTT. Amino acid sequence: CASSIVGVQPQHF.

This clonotype ranks as medium-sized (0.01 to 0.1%). The gene calls are TRBV15 and TRBJ2-7; TRBD1 is a possible D gene (6 bases). The CDR3 has 16 amino acids. The germline CDR1 and CDR2 sequences are LNHNV and YYDKDF (reference sequence). The V end lost 5 bases, the J end lost 3 bases, and 20 bases lay between the germline ends. The CDR3 sequence: CATSVATGNPYYEQYV. Here the CDR3 DNA reads TGTGCCACCAGCGTGGCGACAGGCAACCCCTACTACGAGCAGTACGTC.

This clonotype was counted between two and nine times. The germline gene is not matched at one end of the junction; a read error may be the cause. The rearrangement links TRBV10-3 to TRBJ1-5; the D is unclear. The V gene's germline CDR1 is ENHRY and CDR2 SYGVKD. This CDR3 spans 15 amino acids. The CDR3 loop is CASSEASSGNQPQHF. The CDR3, as DNA: TGTGCCAGCAGTGAGGCGTCGAGTGGCAATCAGCCCCAGCATTTT.

The chain links TRBV12-3 or TRBV12-4 to TRBJ1-1; 9 nucleotides align to TRBD1. This CDR3 comprises 14 residues. V shed 5 bases and J 4 bases; nucleotides not matched to a gene: 5. In DNA, the CDR3 is TGTGCCAGCAGTGCGAGACAGGGGGTCACTGAAGCTTTCTTT. This gives the protein CASSARQGVTEAFF.

This rearrangement joins TRBV10-3 to TRBJ1-2; tentative D call: TRBD1 (5 bases). Germline-derived CDR1 and CDR2 are ENHRY and SYGVKD. V dropped 4 bases and J dropped 8 bases, with 14 bases sitting between them. This CDR3 has 13 residues. The CDR3 region has the DNA TGTGCCATCAGTGTTGGGGGGGGATGGGGCTACACCTTC. Its translation is CAISVGGGWGYTF.

This clonotype turned up a few times. The chain couples TRBV11-1 to TRBJ2-7; 7 bases are shared with TRBD1. The V gene end was trimmed by 8 bases and the J gene end by 4 bases; junction bases not matched to a gene: 5. In germline, CDR1 is SGHAT, CDR2 FQDESV (reference sequence). CDR3 size: 12 residues. The DNA for the CDR3 is TGTGCCAGCGGGTCACAGGGGTACGAGCAGTACTTC. Amino acids: CASGSQGYEQYF.

The V call is TRBV5-1, the J call TRBJ1-6; D ambiguous. The CDR3 has 14 amino acids. CDR1 and CDR2 (germline): SGHRS, YFSETQ. Trimming took off 2 bases at V and 9 bases at J, with 12 bases between the two ends. The CDR3 region is CASSFTLPGSPLHF. For the CDR3, the DNA is TGCGCCAGCAGCTTTACACTTCCAGGTTCACCCCTCCACTTT.

The genes are TRBV11-2 and TRBJ2-3; TRBD2 matches 10 bases. CDR3 size: 14 residues. Germline V gives CDR1 SGHAT, CDR2 FQNNGV. With 1 base clipped from V and 10 bases from J, the junction kept 5 bases outside the gene matches. The CDR3 region is CASSLGTSGVSQYF. For the CDR3, the DNA is TGTGCCAGCAGCTTAGGCACTAGCGGGGTTTCGCAGTATTTT.

The chain is built from TRBV27 and TRBJ1-5; D gene unclear. Germline CDR1 reads MNHEY; CDR2 reads SMNVEV (reference sequence). This CDR3 has 14 residues. Trimming stripped 4 bases from V and 5 bases from J, with 12 bases between. This CDR3 reads CASSYEVRDQPQHF. The CDR3 bases are TGTGCCAGCAGTTACGAGGTGCGGGATCAGCCCCAGCATTTT.

The genes are TRBV6-5 and TRBJ2-5; 7 bases line up with TRBD2. V trimming: 2 bases; J trimming: 4 bases; junction bases outside the gene matches: 4. Germline values: CDR1 MNHEY, CDR2 SVGAGI. This CDR3 has 14 amino acids. This CDR3 is CASSYVGGGETQYF. As DNA, the CDR3 is TGTGCCAGCAGTTACGTGGGGGGGGGAGAGACCCAGTACTTC.

The chain is built from TRBV18 and TRBJ2-7; 10 bases map to TRBD1. There are 16 residues in the CDR3. V was clipped by 2 bases and J by 2 bases; unmatched bases: 6. Germline V gives CDR1 KGHSH, CDR2 LQKENI. CDR3 region: CASSPGTGDTPYEQYF. For the CDR3, the DNA is TGTGCCAGCTCACCAGGGACAGGGGATACCCCCTACGAGCAGTACTTC.

Here the CDR3 reads CASSLAQGPNEKLFF. As DNA, the CDR3 is TGTGCCAGCAGCTTAGCCCAGGGACCTAATGAAAAACTGTTTTTT. This chain connects TRBV7-6 to TRBJ1-4, with TRBD1 as a possible D gene (5 bases). Germline CDR1 and CDR2: SGHVS and FNYEAQ. V lost 0 bases, J lost 3 bases, and 8 bases lay in between. There are 15 residues in the CDR3.

This clonotype has a handful of counts. The chain joins TRBV12-3 or TRBV12-4 to TRBJ2-3, with D unresolved. This CDR3 has 11 amino acids. Trimming pared 5 bases from V and 3 bases from J, leaving 3 bases between. The CDR3 DNA follows: TGTGCCAGCAGTCGGACAGATACGCAGTATTTT. Translated, it gives CASSRTDTQYF.

The V gene is TRBV6-1, the J gene TRBJ1-5; 8 bases map to TRBD1. This CDR3 spans 14 amino acids. The germline V gene encodes CDR1 MNHNS and CDR2 SASEGT. V was clipped by 6 bases and J by 2 bases; unmatched bases: 3. The CDR3 here is CASRETGGNQPQHF. The CDR3, as DNA: TGTGCCAGCAGAGAGACAGGGGGCAATCAGCCCCAGCATTTT.

On this clonotype: A much larger clone differs by one base, so this may be a read error. The CDR3 does not close with the conserved phenylalanine or tryptophan, likely indicating a read error. The CDR3 region has the DNA TGTGCCAGCAGTGAGGGACAGATCCATTCCTACGAGCAGTACTCC. Residues: CASSEGQIHSYEQYS. This chain links TRBV10-3 with TRBJ2-7, with 7 bases matching TRBD1. This CDR3 has 15 residues. The germline CDR1 and CDR2 sequences are ENHRY and SYGVKD.